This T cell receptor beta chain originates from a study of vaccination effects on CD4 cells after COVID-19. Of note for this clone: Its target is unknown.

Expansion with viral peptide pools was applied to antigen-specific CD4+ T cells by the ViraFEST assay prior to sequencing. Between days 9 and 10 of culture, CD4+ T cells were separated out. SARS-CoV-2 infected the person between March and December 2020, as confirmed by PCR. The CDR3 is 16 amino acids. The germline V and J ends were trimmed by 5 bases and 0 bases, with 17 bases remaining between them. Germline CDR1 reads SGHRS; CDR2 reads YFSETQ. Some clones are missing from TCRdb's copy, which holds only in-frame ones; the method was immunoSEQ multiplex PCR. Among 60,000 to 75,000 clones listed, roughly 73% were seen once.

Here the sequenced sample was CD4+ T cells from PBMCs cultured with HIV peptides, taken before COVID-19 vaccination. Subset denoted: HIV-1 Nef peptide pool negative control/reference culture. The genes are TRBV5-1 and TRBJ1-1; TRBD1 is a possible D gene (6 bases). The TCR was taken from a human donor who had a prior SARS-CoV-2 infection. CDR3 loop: CASREGQSHMNTEAFF. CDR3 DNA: TGCGCCAGCAGGGAAGGACAGTCCCACATGAACACTGAAGCTTTCTTT.